The 27 T cell receptor beta chains presented below share a single source sample, sequenced in a study of CD8+CD57+ T cells in acquired aplastic anemia. By flow cytometry, patients selected for sequencing had shown an expansion of CD8+CD57+ cells. TCR beta VDJ and CDR3 were profiled, and genomic DNA was the template. One entry per CDR3 protein results from TCRdb running MiXCR on the reads. The repertoire holds approximately 130,000 distinct CDR3 sequences, with less than 50% as singletons. What was sequenced was sorted CD4+, CD8+, or CD8+CD57+ T cells (not recorded which) from PBMCs. The source of these receptors is a human donor with aplastic anemia.

With respect to this clonotype: A junction end diverges from the germline sequence, so it may reflect a read error. This chain connects TRBV2 to TRBJ1-1, with 9 bases fitting TRBD1. The CDR3 sequence is 15 residues long. Germline-derived CDR1 and CDR2 are SNHLY and FYNNEI. The DNA of the CDR3 is TGTGCCAGCAGTGAAGAACCGGGACAGGGCACTGAAGCTTCCTTC. Its protein product is CASSEEPGQGTEASF.

The rearrangement links TRBV20-1 to TRBJ1-2; TRBD1 aligns across 7 bases. The CDR3 is 13 amino acids. The trim removed 1 base at V and 8 bases at J, leaving 7 bases unmatched. CDR1 and CDR2 (germline): DFQATT, SNEGSKA (reference sequence). The CDR3 reads CSARVGRGLGYTF. The CDR3 DNA reads TGCAGTGCTAGAGTGGGAAGGGGGCTCGGCTACACCTTC.

As for this clonotype: This may arise from a read error, as a much more abundant clone is one base away. Because the CDR3 is missing its conserved closing phenylalanine or tryptophan, this is likely a read error. The chain combines TRBV2 with TRBJ1-5, with a tentative D call TRBD1 (6 bases). The CDR3 consists of 14 residues. V shed 6 bases and J shed 2 bases, with 11 bases lying between them. Germline CDR1 is SNHLY and CDR2 is FYNNEI. CDR3 bases: TGTGCCAGCAGACTGCCAGGGGGCAATCAGCCCCAGCATCTT. Protein product: CASRLPGGNQPQHL.

J is TRBJ2-5 and V is TRBV7-2, with D perhaps TRBD2 (5 bases). The ends were cut back, 5 bases at V and 4 bases at J, with 11 bases in the middle. Looked up from germline, CDR1 is SGHTA and CDR2 is FQGNSA. The CDR3 length is 13 residues. CDR3 sequence: CASSPRTGETQYF. CDR3 bases: TGTGCCAGCAGCCCCCGGACTGGAGAGACCCAGTACTTC.

The J gene is TRBJ2-3, the V gene TRBV4-3; D uncertain. From germline, CDR1 is LGHNA and CDR2 YSLEER. V was clipped by 0 bases and J by 0 bases, with 4 bases between them. This CDR3 is built from 14 residues. In DNA form, the CDR3 reads TGCGCCAGCAGCCAAGAGGACAGCACAGATACGCAGTATTTT. It yields the protein CASSQEDSTDTQYF.

This clonotype was observed at least ten times. J is TRBJ2-2 and V is TRBV5-6; D not resolved. The V end lost 6 bases, the J end lost 5 bases, and 11 bases lay between the germline ends. The CDR3 consists of 13 residues. Looked up from germline, CDR1 is SGHDT and CDR2 is YYEEEE. This chain's CDR3 is CASNFGSTGELFF. Here the CDR3 DNA reads TGTGCCAGCAACTTTGGATCGACCGGGGAGCTGTTTTTT.

This clonotype was counted ten times or more. The rearrangement joins TRBV6-5 to TRBJ2-7, with a weak D call TRBD2 (6 bases). In germline, CDR1 is MNHEY, CDR2 SVGAGI. Between the trimmed V and J ends, which lost 2 bases and 2 bases, there was a span of 13 bases. There are 15 residues in the CDR3. The CDR3 spells CASSYAAGSPYEQYF. In nucleotides, the CDR3 is TGTGCCAGCAGTTACGCAGCGGGTTCCCCCTACGAGCAGTACTTC.

This chain connects TRBV6-1 to TRBJ2-7; no reliable D call. CDR3 size: 11 residues. Germline V CDR1 and CDR2: MNHNS, SASEGT. Trimming took off 2 bases at V and 6 bases at J, with 5 bases between the two ends. The CDR3 DNA reads TGTGCCAGCAGTGAATGGGGCGAGCAGTACGTC. Translation: CASSEWGEQYV.

A word on this clonotype: A read error may produce the germline difference seen at one junction end. The chain combines TRBV2 with TRBJ2-7, with TRBD1 identical over 7 bases. CDR3 length equals 11 residues. Germline V lookup: CDR1 SNHLY, CDR2 FYNNEI. The CDR3 region is CASSSDRVVNF. CDR3 DNA: TGTGCCAGCAGTTCAGACAGGGTCGTCAACTTC.

Turning to this clonotype: This sequence may be a read error, since a much larger clone differs from it by one base. The chain is built from TRBV5-1 and TRBJ1-2; D gene unclear. Germline V gene lookup returns CDR1 SGHRS and CDR2 YFSETQ. This CDR3 is built from 12 residues. Deletions cut 4 bases from V and 2 bases from J, with 6 bases between. CDR3 coding DNA: TGCGCCAGCAGCATGGACAACTATGGCTACACCTTC. Translation gives CASSMDNYGYTF.

The V call is TRBV10-3, the J call TRBJ1-5; 10 nucleotides agree with TRBD1. The ends lost 10 bases at V and 0 bases at J; junction bases unmatched: 18. Looked up from germline, CDR1 is ENHRY and CDR2 is SYGVKD. The CDR3 runs to 19 residues. DNA of the CDR3: TGTGCCACCTCACGGCGGTACGGGACAGGGGCCGATAGCAATCAGCCCCAGCATTTT. It yields the protein CATSRRYGTGADSNQPQHF.

In this sample, this clonotype turned up many times. This sequence joins TRBV5-1 and TRBJ1-1; no definite D call. Germline CDR1 is SGHRS and CDR2 is YFSETQ. The V end was cut by 0 bases, the J end by 3 bases, with 6 bases between. This CDR3 has 13 residues. CDR3 DNA sequence: TGCGCCAGCAGCTTGGCCATAGACACTGAAGCTTTCTTT. This translates into CASSLAIDTEAFF.

In this sample, this clonotype turned up many times. The V call is TRBV12-3 or TRBV12-4, the J call TRBJ2-5; 7 positions match TRBD1. The CDR3 length is 13 residues. V dropped 2 bases and J dropped 4; count of bases not matched to a gene: 1. CDR3 loop: CASSLRGRETQYF. CDR3 DNA sequence: TGTGCCAGCAGTTTAAGGGGGCGAGAGACCCAGTACTTC.

This sequence joins TRBV7-2 and TRBJ2-7, with D possibly matching TRBD1 (5 bases). Trimming took 5 bases from V and 3 from J, leaving 8 bases between them. Germline CDR1 SGHTA, CDR2 FQGNSA. This CDR3 spans 12 amino acids. This chain's CDR3 is CASSKDSYEQYF. The CDR3 DNA reads as TGTGCCAGCAGCAAAGACAGCTACGAGCAGTACTTC.

In its sample, this clonotype was seen many times. The V and J genes are TRBV7-2 and TRBJ1-1; 8 nucleotides match TRBD1. Germline loops: CDR1 SGHTA, CDR2 FQGNSA. There are 14 residues in the CDR3. Trimming at V came to 9 bases and at J to 4 bases, leaving 10 bases not matched to a gene. CDR3 region: CASRDTGGGTEAFF. In DNA form, the CDR3 reads TGTGCCAGTCGCGATACAGGGGGGGGCACTGAAGCTTTCTTT.

As DNA, the CDR3 is TGTGCCAGTAGTCCCTCGACGGACTCTTTGTACACCATATATTTT. Translated, it gives CASSPSTDSLYTIYF. The V gene is TRBV19, the J gene TRBJ1-3; D call uncertain. Between the trimmed V and J ends, which lost 5 bases and 8 bases, there was a span of 19 bases. This CDR3 comprises 15 residues. Germline V gene sequence: CDR1 LNHDA, CDR2 SQIVND (reference sequence).

The chain is built from TRBV30 and TRBJ2-3; D unresolved. In germline, CDR1 is GTSNPN, CDR2 SVGIG (reference sequence). Trimming pared 7 bases from V and 3 bases from J, leaving 11 bases between. CDR3 length: 12 residues. CDR3 in amino acids: CAYFHGTDTQYF. For the CDR3, the DNA is TGTGCCTACTTCCACGGTACAGATACGCAGTATTTT.

This clonotype has a handful of counts. A much larger clonotype is one base distant, so this may be a read error. The chain is built from TRBV3-1 and TRBJ1-2, with D possibly being TRBD1 (5 bases). CDR1 and CDR2 from the germline V gene are LGHDT and YNNKEL (reference sequence). The CDR3 contains 14 residues. V was shortened by 1 base and J by 7 bases, with 13 bases between the two germline ends. The CDR3 DNA is TGTGCCAGCAGCCAAGCTCGGCAGGGTCCTGGCTACACCTTC. Translated: CASSQARQGPGYTF.

This chain uses TRBV10-1 with TRBJ2-3, with TRBD1 identical over 8 bases. Germline assignment: CDR1 WNHNN and CDR2 SYGVQD (reference sequence). V lost 8 bases to trimming and J lost 1 base; unmatched junction nucleotides: 8. The CDR3 contains 15 residues. In DNA form, the CDR3 reads TGCGCCAGCTCGGAGAGACAGGGGTGCACAGATACGCAGTATTTT. Translation gives CASSERQGCTDTQYF.

This chain uses TRBV12-3 or TRBV12-4 with TRBJ1-2, with D uncertain. The CDR3 sequence is 11 residues long. V lost 4 bases and J lost 8, with 8 bases in between. CDR3 in amino acids: CASSSWEGYTF. CDR3 nucleotide sequence: TGTGCCAGCAGTTCCTGGGAAGGCTACACCTTC.

The rearrangement joins TRBV5-1 to TRBJ2-1; 10 bases fit TRBD1. There are 14 residues in the CDR3. Germline CDR1 SGHRS, CDR2 YFSETQ. After removal of 3 bases from V and 7 bases from J, the junction contained 4 bases not matched to a gene. This CDR3 is CASSSRTGGNEQFF. The CDR3, as DNA: TGCGCCAGCAGCTCAAGGACAGGGGGAAATGAGCAGTTCTTC.

The gene calls are TRBV19 and TRBJ1-1; D is undetermined. The V end was cut by 3 bases, the J end by 1 base, with 12 bases between. Per germline, CDR1 LNHDA and CDR2 SQIVND (reference sequence). The CDR3 consists of 15 residues. CDR3 sequence (DNA): TGTGCCAGTAGTATGTTTCAACACCAGAACACTGAAGCTTTCTTT. Encoded protein: CASSMFQHQNTEAFF.

In its sample, this clonotype was seen many times. The chain joins TRBV3-1 to TRBJ1-6; TRBD1 matches 8 bases. Germline V gene lookup returns CDR1 LGHDT and CDR2 YNNKEL (reference sequence). J was trimmed by 10 bases and V by 3 bases; bases with no gene match: 8. The CDR3 length is 15 residues. The CDR3 DNA reads as TGTGCCAGCAGCCATACAGGGGGATCGAGGTCACCCCTCCACTTT. Translation: CASSHTGGSRSPLHF.

V usage is TRBV28 and J usage is TRBJ2-1; 15 bases agree with TRBD2. Germline-derived CDR1 and CDR2 are MDHEN and SYDVKM. This CDR3 has 18 amino acids. V was clipped by 6 bases and J by 8 bases; unmatched bases: 14. The CDR3 DNA follows: TGTGCCAGCAGGTCCGGGACTAGCGGGGGGCCTCACTTCCATGAGCAGTTCTTC. Protein: CASRSGTSGGPHFHEQFF.

The gene calls are TRBV2 and TRBJ2-3; D might be TRBD2 (5 bases). The germline V gene encodes CDR1 SNHLY and CDR2 FYNNEI. V gave up 6 bases and J gave up 6 bases, with 13 bases separating them. This CDR3 is built from 13 residues. The CDR3 protein is CASRLDGKDTQYF. Here the CDR3 DNA reads TGTGCCAGCAGACTGGACGGGAAGGATACGCAGTATTTT.

This clonotype was seen repeatedly, ten times or more. The chain carries TRBV7-2 and TRBJ1-4; 10 nucleotides align to TRBD1. The CDR3 has 15 amino acids. The trim removed 5 bases at V and 8 bases at J, leaving 8 bases unmatched. Germline V gene sequence: CDR1 SGHTA, CDR2 FQGNSA. CDR3: CASSPMTGGLEKLFF. CDR3 DNA: TGTGCCAGCAGCCCAATGACAGGGGGCCTGGAAAAACTGTTTTTT.

The sample holds many counts of this clonotype. The chain links TRBV5-1 to TRBJ2-4; D is undetermined. The V and J ends lost 3 bases and 6 bases respectively, with 10 bases between them. From germline, CDR1 is SGHRS and CDR2 YFSETQ. The CDR3 is 13 residues long. DNA of the CDR3: TGCGCCAGCAGCTGGAAACAAGGAAACATTCAGTACTTC. This gives the protein CASSWKQGNIQYF.